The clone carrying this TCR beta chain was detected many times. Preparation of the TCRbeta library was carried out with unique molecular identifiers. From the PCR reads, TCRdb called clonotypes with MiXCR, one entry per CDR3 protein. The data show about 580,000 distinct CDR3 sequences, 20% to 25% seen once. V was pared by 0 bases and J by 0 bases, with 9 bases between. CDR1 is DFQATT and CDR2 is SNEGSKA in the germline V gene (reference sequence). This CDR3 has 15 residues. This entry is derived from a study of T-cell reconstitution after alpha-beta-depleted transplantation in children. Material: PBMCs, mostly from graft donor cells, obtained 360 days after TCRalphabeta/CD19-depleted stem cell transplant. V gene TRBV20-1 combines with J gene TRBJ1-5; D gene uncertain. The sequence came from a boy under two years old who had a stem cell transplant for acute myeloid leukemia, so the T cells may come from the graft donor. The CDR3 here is CSARDAHPSNQPQHF. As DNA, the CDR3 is TGCAGTGCTAGAGATGCCCATCCTAGCAATCAGCCCCAGCATTTT.